This T cell receptor beta chain was recovered during a study of cytomegalovirus exposure and HLA in healthy donors. Across the study: About 200 million T cells yielded 100 million or so unique TCR beta sequences in earlier analysis. Of all 400 or so donors who were genotyped, roughly 81% belonged to the Caucasian-associated ancestry cluster.

This clone was seen more than once but under ten times. Its antigen remains unknown. V lost 5 bases and J lost 1, with 11 bases in between. The CDR3 runs 13 residues. The germline gives CDR1 SQVTM, CDR2 ANQGSEA. Study-wide results and limits: The availability of immune exposure information extended only to CMV serostatus.

PCR was performed using 60 Vbeta and 13 Jbeta primers. The protocol was immunoSEQ multiplex PCR, while the TCRdb copy is restricted to in-frame clones and leaves out a portion. Here the sample spans approximately 140,000 clones, approximately 78% being singletons. This sequence was found in a woman between 40 and 50 years old in good health and CMV-seropositive. Material: PBMCs. The chain carries TRBV29-1 and TRBJ2-5; the D gene is possibly TRBD2 (5 bases). The CDR3 here is CSVKRGSQETQYF. CDR3 in DNA: TGCAGCGTTAAACGCGGGTCCCAAGAGACCCAGTACTTC.